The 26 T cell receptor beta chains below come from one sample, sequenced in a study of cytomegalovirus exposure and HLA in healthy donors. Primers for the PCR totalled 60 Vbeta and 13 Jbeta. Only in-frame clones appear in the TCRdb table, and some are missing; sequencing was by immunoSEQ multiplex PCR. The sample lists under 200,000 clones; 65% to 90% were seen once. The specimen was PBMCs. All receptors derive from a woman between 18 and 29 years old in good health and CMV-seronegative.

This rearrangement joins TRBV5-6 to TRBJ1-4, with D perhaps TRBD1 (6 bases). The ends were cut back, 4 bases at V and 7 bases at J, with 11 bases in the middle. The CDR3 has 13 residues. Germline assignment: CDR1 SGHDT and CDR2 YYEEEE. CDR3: CASSPRGGEKLFF. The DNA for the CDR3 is TGTGCCAGCAGCCCTCGAGGGGGTGAAAAACTGTTTTTT. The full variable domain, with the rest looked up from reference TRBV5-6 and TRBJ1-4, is DAGVTQSPTHLIKTRGQQVTLRCSPKSGHDTVSWYQQALGQGPQFIFQYYEEEERQRGNFPDRFSGHQFPNYSSELNVNALLLGDSALYLCASSPRGGEKLFFGSGTQLSVL.

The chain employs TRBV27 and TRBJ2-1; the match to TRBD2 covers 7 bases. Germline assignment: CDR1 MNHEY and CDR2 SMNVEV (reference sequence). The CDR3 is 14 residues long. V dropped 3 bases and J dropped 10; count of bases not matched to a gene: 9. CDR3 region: CASSLLAEDREQFF. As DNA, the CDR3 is TGTGCCAGCAGTTTGCTAGCGGAGGACCGCGAGCAGTTCTTC.

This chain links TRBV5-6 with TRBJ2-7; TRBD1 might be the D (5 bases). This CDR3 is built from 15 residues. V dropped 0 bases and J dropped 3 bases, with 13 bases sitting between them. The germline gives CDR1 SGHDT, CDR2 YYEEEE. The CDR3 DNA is TGTGCCAGCAGCTTGGCCAAGGGGCAGTTCTACGAGCAGTACTTC. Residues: CASSLAKGQFYEQYF.

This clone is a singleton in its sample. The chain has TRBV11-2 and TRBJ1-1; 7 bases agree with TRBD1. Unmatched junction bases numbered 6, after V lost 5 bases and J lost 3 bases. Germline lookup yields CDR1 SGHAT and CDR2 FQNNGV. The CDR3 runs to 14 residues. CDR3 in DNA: TGTGCCAGCAGCGCTGGGACAGCCTACACTGAAGCTTTCTTT. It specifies CASSAGTAYTEAFF.

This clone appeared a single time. As DNA, the CDR3 is TGTGCCAGCAGCAACTCAGGGGATGAAGGCGAGCAGTACTTC. Protein sequence: CASSNSGDEGEQYF. J is TRBJ2-7 and V is TRBV13, with D maybe TRBD1 (6 bases). This CDR3 has 14 amino acids. V was trimmed by 5 bases and J by 6 bases, leaving 17 bases between them. In germline, CDR1 is PRHDT, CDR2 FYEKMQ (reference sequence). Drawing the rest from reference TRBV13 and TRBJ2-7, the complete variable domain is AAGVIQSPRHLIKEKRETATLKCYPIPRHDTVYWYQQGPGQDPQFLISFYEKMQSDKGSIPDRFSAQQFSDYHSELNMSSLELGDSALYFCASSNSGDEGEQYFGPGTRLTVT.

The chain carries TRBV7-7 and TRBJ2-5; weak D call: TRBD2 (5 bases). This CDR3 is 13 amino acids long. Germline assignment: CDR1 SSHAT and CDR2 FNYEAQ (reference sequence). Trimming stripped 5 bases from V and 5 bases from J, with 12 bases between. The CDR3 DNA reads TGTGCCAGCAGCCTCGGACTGTGGGAGACCCAGTACTTC. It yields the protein CASSLGLWETQYF.

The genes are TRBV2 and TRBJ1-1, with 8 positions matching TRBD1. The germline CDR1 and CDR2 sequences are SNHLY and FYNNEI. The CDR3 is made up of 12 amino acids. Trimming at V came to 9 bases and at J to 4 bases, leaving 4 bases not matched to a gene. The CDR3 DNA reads TGTGCCAGTCATACAGGGGGCACTGAAGCTTTCTTT. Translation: CASHTGGTEAFF.

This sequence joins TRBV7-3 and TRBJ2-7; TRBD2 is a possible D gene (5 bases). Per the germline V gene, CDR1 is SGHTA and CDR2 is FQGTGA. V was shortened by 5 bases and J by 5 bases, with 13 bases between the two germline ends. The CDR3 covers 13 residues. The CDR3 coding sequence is TGTGCCAGCAGCCCCGGGGATCGGGACGAGCAGTACTTC. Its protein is CASSPGDRDEQYF.

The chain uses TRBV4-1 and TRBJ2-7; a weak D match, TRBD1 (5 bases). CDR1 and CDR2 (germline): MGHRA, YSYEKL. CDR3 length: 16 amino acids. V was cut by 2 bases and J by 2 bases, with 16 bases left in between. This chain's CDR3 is CASSQPAKGRTYEQYF. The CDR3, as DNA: TGCGCCAGCAGCCAACCAGCCAAGGGGCGCACCTACGAGCAGTACTTC.

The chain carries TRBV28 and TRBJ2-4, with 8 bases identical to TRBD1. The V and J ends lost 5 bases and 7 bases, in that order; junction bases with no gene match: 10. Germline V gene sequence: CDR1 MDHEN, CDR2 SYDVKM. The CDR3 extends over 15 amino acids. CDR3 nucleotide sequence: TGTGCCAGCAGTAAGACAGGGGTGTGGAAGAACATTCAGTACTTC. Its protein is CASSKTGVWKNIQYF.

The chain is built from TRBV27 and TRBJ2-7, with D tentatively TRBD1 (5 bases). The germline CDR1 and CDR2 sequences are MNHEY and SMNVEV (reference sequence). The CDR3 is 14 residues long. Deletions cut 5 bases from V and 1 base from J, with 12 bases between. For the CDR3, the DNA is TGTGCCAGCAGTGCCCGCGACAGTTCCTACGAGCAGTACTTC. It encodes CASSARDSSYEQYF.

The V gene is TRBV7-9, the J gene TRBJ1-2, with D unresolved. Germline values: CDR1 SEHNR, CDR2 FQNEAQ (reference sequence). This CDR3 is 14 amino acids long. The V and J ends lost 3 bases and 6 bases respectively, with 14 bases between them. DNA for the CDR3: TGTGCCAGCAGCTTTTCGTCGAAAGAGCATGGCTACACCTTC. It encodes CASSFSSKEHGYTF.

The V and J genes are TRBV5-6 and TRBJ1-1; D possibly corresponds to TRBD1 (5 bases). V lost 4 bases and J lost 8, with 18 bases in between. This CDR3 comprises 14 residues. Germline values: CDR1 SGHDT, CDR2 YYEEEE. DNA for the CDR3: TGTGCCAGCAGCCGGCTTAGTGGGGCGATGGAAGCTTTCTTT. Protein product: CASSRLSGAMEAFF. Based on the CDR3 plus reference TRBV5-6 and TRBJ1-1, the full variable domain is DAGVTQSPTHLIKTRGQQVTLRCSPKSGHDTVSWYQQALGQGPQFIFQYYEEEERQRGNFPDRFSGHQFPNYSSELNVNALLLGDSALYLCASSRLSGAMEAFFGQGTRLTVV.

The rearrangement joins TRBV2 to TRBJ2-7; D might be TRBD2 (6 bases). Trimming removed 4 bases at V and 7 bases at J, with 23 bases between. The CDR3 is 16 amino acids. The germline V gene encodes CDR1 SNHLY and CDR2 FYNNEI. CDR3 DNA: TGTGCCAGCAGTGGCCTCGCGAGAGGAGGGGTTCGTGAGCAGTACTTC. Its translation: CASSGLARGGVREQYF.

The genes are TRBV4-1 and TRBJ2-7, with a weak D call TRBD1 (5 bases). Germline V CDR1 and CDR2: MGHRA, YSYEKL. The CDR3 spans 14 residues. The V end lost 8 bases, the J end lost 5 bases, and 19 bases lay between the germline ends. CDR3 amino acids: CASHFRRRGNEQYF. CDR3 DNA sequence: TGCGCCAGCCATTTCCGTAGAAGGGGAAACGAGCAGTACTTC.

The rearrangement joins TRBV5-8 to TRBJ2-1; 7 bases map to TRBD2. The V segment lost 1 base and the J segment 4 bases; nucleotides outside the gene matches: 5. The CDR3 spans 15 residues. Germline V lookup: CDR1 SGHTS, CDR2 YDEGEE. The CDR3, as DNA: TGTGCCAGCAGCTTGAGCGCTAGCGGTTACAATGAGCAGTTCTTC. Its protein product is CASSLSASGYNEQFF.

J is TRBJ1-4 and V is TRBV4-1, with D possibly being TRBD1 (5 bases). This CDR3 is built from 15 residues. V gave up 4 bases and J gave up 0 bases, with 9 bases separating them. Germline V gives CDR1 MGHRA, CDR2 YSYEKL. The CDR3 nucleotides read TGCGCCAGCAGCCCCGGACACGCAACTAATGAAAAACTGTTTTTT. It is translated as CASSPGHATNEKLFF.

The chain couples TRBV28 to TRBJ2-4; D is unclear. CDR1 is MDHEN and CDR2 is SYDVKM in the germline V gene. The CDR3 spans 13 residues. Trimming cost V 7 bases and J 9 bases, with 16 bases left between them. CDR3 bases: TGTGCCAGCATGCGGATACAAGATGGCATTCAGTACTTC. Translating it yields CASMRIQDGIQYF.

The CDR3 DNA follows: TGCGCCAGCAGCTTGATGGTCGGGGGGCAAGAGACCCAGTACTTC. It encodes CASSLMVGGQETQYF. This chain connects TRBV5-1 to TRBJ2-5; TRBD2 aligns across 7 bases. V lost 1 base and J lost 2; bases outside the gene matches: 5. The CDR3 runs to 15 residues. Germline lookup yields CDR1 SGHRS and CDR2 YFSETQ.

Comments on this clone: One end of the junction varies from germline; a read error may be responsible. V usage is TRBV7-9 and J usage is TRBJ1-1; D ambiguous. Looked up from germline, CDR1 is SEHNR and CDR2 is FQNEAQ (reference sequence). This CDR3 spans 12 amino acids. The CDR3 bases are TGTTCCAGCAGCTTCAGTCAGGCTGAAGCTTTCTTT. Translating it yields CSSSFSQAEAFF.

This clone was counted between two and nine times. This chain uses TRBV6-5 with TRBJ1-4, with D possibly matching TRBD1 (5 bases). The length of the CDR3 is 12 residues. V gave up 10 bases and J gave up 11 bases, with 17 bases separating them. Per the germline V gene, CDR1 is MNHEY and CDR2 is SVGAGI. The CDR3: CATSGGGGKLFF. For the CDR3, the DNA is TGTGCCACCTCCGGGGGTGGTGGGAAACTGTTTTTT.

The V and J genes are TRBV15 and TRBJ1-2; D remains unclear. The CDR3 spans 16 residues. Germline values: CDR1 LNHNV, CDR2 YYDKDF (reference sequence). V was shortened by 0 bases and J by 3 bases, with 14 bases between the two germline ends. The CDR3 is CATSRDLSGAHYGYTF. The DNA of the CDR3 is TGTGCCACCAGCAGAGATTTAAGTGGAGCCCACTATGGCTACACCTTC.

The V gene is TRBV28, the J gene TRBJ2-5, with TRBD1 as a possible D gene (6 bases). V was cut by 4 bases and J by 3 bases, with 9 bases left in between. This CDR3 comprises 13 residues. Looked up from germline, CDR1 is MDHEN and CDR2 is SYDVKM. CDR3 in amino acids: CASSSGQKETQYF. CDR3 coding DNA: TGTGCCAGCAGTTCCGGACAGAAAGAGACCCAGTACTTC.

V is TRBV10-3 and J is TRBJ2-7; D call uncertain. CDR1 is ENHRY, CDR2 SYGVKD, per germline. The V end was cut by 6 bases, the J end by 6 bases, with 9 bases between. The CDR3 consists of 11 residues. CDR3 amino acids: CAIRFRGEQYF. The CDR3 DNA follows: TGTGCCATCAGGTTCAGAGGCGAGCAGTACTTC.

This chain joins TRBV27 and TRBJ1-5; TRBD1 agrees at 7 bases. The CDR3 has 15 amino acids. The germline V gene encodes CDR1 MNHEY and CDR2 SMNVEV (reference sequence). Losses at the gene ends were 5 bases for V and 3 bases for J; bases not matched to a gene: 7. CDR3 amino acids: CASSMGQIPNQPQHF. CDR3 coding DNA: TGTGCCAGCAGTATGGGACAGATCCCCAATCAGCCCCAGCATTTT.

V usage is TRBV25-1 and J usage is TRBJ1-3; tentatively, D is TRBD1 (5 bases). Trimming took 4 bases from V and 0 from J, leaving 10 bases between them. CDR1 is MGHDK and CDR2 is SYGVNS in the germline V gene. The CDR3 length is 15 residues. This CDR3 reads CASSVPTVSGNTIYF. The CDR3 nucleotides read TGTGCCAGCAGTGTTCCGACAGTCTCTGGAAACACCATATATTTT.